This record covers a single T cell receptor (beta chain). This record belongs to a study of cytomegalovirus exposure and HLA in healthy donors. Amplification used 60 Vbeta primers and 13 Jbeta primers. Profiled with immunoSEQ multiplex PCR; TCRdb holds only in-frame clones, not every one. The sample has under 200,000 clones, 80% to 85% seen once. The CDR3 covers 19 residues. The junction had 19 bases not matched to a gene; V was cut back by 6 bases and J by 4 bases. In germline, CDR1 is ENHRY, CDR2 SYGVKD. The sequence was obtained from a woman aged 18 to 35 in good health and CMV-seronegative. This chain joins TRBV10-3 and TRBJ2-1; 9 positions match TRBD2. Sequenced: PBMCs. CDR3 loop: CAISFIEPGAGGAYNEQFF. The CDR3 DNA reads as TGTGCCATCAGCTTCATAGAACCTGGAGCGGGAGGTGCGTACAATGAGCAGTTCTTC.